These 30 T cell receptor beta chains share one sample of origin, sequenced in a study of cytomegalovirus exposure and HLA in healthy donors (TCRdb year 2017). The library relied on the immunoSEQ multiplex PCR assay. The multiplex PCR relied on a mix of 60 forward primers for TCR Vbeta segments and 13 reverse primers for TCR Jbeta segments. The table was pulled from immuneACCESS by TCRdb, which kept in-frame rearrangements only. Such tables lose some clones; where checked, under half of the loss comes from unresolved V genes, and the rest has no known cause. A total of 95,000 to 100,000 clones appear in this sample, over 8% of them only once. The ten top clones hold about 5% of the sample. Sequencing was carried out using PBMCs. The receptors were gathered from a man in his forties or fifties in good health and CMV-seropositive.

This chain links TRBV6-1 with TRBJ1-5; TRBD1 matches 10 bases. CDR1 and CDR2 from the germline V gene are MNHNS and SASEGT. The CDR3 length is 14 residues. V lost 8 bases, J lost 3 bases, and 4 bases stayed unmatched. The CDR3 nucleotides are TGTGCCAGCGATGGGACAGGGGACAATCAGCCCCAGCATTTT. Encoded protein: CASDGTGDNQPQHF.

This clone was counted a few times. The chain couples TRBV27 to TRBJ1-5; 9 bases agree with TRBD1. The CDR3 sequence is 16 residues long. J lost 3 bases, V lost 6 bases, and 9 bases had no gene match. The germline CDR1 and CDR2 sequences are MNHEY and SMNVEV (reference sequence). Here the CDR3 DNA reads TGTGCCAGCAGCCAGACAGGGGGAGGGAACAATCAGCCCCAGCATTTT. Protein: CASSQTGGGNNQPQHF.

With respect to this clone: This specimen includes other DNA sequences encoding the same CDR3. The chain links TRBV19 to TRBJ1-1; no definite D call. The CDR3 covers 12 residues. Looked up from germline, CDR1 is LNHDA and CDR2 is SQIVND (reference sequence). As DNA, the CDR3 is TGTGCAAGCGGGTACATGAACACTGAAGCTTTCTTT. It translates to CASGYMNTEAFF.

The rearrangement joins TRBV12-5 to TRBJ1-1, with D possibly matching TRBD1 (6 bases). Germline CDR1 LGHNT, CDR2 FRNRAP. V lost 6 bases to trimming and J lost 2 bases, with 13 bases between them. This CDR3 comprises 14 residues. This CDR3 is CASGPPTGNTEAFF. For the CDR3, the DNA is TGTGCTAGTGGCCCTCCGACAGGAAACACTGAAGCTTTCTTT. Filled out from reference TRBV12-5 and TRBJ1-1, the complete variable domain reads DARVTQTPRHKVTEMGQEVTMRCQPILGHNTVFWYRQTMMQGLELLAYFRNRAPLDDSGMPKDRFSAEMPDATLATLKIQPSEPRDSAVYFCASGPPTGNTEAFFGQGTRLTVV.

This clone has just a few counts. The rearrangement joins TRBV7-9 to TRBJ1-1; TRBD1 matches at 9 bases. CDR1 SEHNR and CDR2 FQNEAQ come from the germline V gene (reference sequence). The CDR3 is 14 residues long. Trimming took 3 bases from V and 4 from J; bases not matched to a gene: 3. CDR3 region: CASSFWDRATEAFF. The CDR3 coding sequence is TGTGCCAGCAGCTTCTGGGACAGGGCCACTGAAGCTTTCTTT.

V is TRBV6-6 and J is TRBJ2-7, with D possibly being TRBD1 (6 bases). This CDR3 comprises 14 residues. Trimming removed 5 bases from V and 2 bases from J, with 13 bases in between. The germline V gene has CDR1 MNHNY and CDR2 SVGAGI (reference sequence). CDR3 coding DNA: TGTGCCAGCAGTCCAGGGGTATGGGCCTACGAGCAGTACTTC. This gives the protein CASSPGVWAYEQYF.

The rearrangement uses TRBV29-1 and TRBJ2-3, with TRBD2 matching 12 bases. The germline CDR1 and CDR2 sequences are SQVTM and ANQGSEA. This CDR3 is 17 amino acids long. The ends lost 0 bases at V and 7 bases at J; junction bases unmatched: 11. In DNA, the CDR3 is TGCAGCGTTGAAGATCCCTGGCGGACTAGCGGGACGTATACGCAGTATTTT. The encoded protein is CSVEDPWRTSGTYTQYF.

This clone showed up just a few times. V gene TRBV7-2 combines with J gene TRBJ2-1; unclear D gene. CDR1 and CDR2 from the germline V gene are SGHTA and FQGNSA. The CDR3 sequence is 14 residues long. V was pared by 5 bases and J by 2 bases, with 10 bases between. Written as DNA, the CDR3 is TGTGCCAGCAGCATAACAGTGACCTACAATGAGCAGTTCTTC. It codes for CASSITVTYNEQFF.

This clone was counted only a few times. The chain has TRBV7-2 and TRBJ1-2; D gene unclear. The CDR3 contains 12 residues. Trimming cost V 9 bases and J 4 bases, with 12 bases left between them. Per the germline V gene, CDR1 is SGHTA and CDR2 is FQGNSA. The CDR3: CASRRVGYGYTF. CDR3 nucleotide sequence: TGTGCCAGTAGAAGAGTCGGCTATGGCTACACCTTC.

This clone came up a few times. The gene calls are TRBV25-1 and TRBJ2-3, with 10 bases aligning to TRBD2. Germline trimming cut 6 bases from V and 1 base from J; bases unmatched to any gene: 10. CDR1 is MGHDK, CDR2 SYGVNS, per germline. The CDR3 covers 17 residues. DNA of the CDR3: TGTGCCAGCAGGACCCCGGGACTAGCGAGGGGCACAGATACGCAGTATTTT. Translating gives CASRTPGLARGTDTQYF.

The rearrangement uses TRBV6-1 and TRBJ1-1; D ambiguous. CDR3 length: 13 residues. Trimming stripped 1 base from V and 1 base from J, with 4 bases between. CDR1 is MNHNS, CDR2 SASEGT, per germline. CDR3 loop: CASSEEQNTEAFF. As DNA, the CDR3 is TGTGCCAGCAGTGAAGAACAGAACACTGAAGCTTTCTTT.

The genes are TRBV18 and TRBJ2-1; TRBD2 is a possible D gene (6 bases). V was cut by 2 bases and J by 4 bases, with 9 bases left in between. The CDR3 is 14 amino acids. The germline CDR1 and CDR2 sequences are KGHSH and LQKENI. The CDR3 loop reads CASSPRLEYNEQFF. The DNA of the CDR3 is TGTGCCAGCTCACCAAGACTAGAATACAATGAGCAGTTCTTC.

This clone was detected only a few times. The chain recombines TRBV30 with TRBJ2-1; 9 positions agree with TRBD1. The CDR3 has 14 residues. Germline values: CDR1 GTSNPN, CDR2 SVGIG (reference sequence). V dropped 2 bases and J dropped 7; count of bases not matched to a gene: 6. CDR3 DNA sequence: TGTGCCTGGAGTTGGGGGACAGGGTATAATGAGCAGTTCTTC. It codes for CAWSWGTGYNEQFF.

The table lists this clone with a few counts. This chain links TRBV6-4 with TRBJ2-1, with D possibly matching TRBD2 (6 bases). The CDR3 consists of 15 residues. Germline V gene lookup returns CDR1 MRHNA and CDR2 SNTAGT. The germline V and J ends were trimmed by 2 bases and 4 bases, with 12 bases remaining between them. The CDR3 sequence is CASSDGLAPYNEQFF. In nucleotides, the CDR3 is TGTGCCAGCAGTGACGGTCTAGCGCCTTACAATGAGCAGTTCTTC.

CDR3 sequence reads: CASSPASSQETQYF. The CDR3 region has the DNA TGTGCCAGCAGCCCCGCGTCGAGCCAAGAGACCCAGTACTTC. The rearrangement links TRBV28 to TRBJ2-5; D is unclear. The CDR3 has 14 residues. Germline assignment: CDR1 MDHEN and CDR2 SYDVKM. Trimming removed 6 bases at V and 1 base at J, with 12 bases between.

The V gene is TRBV28, the J gene TRBJ1-3; TRBD1 is a possible D gene (6 bases). Germline-derived CDR1 and CDR2 are MDHEN and SYDVKM. V gave up 9 bases and J gave up 2 bases, with 14 bases separating them. The CDR3 runs to 14 residues. In nucleotides, the CDR3 is TGTGCCAGTCGACTAGGGGGGGCTGGAAACACCATATATTTT. Residues: CASRLGGAGNTIYF.

Only a few counts were recorded for this clone. CDR3 sequence: CASSARQGRTDTQYF. CDR3 sequence (DNA): TGTGCCAGCAGCGCCAGACAGGGCCGCACAGATACGCAGTATTTT. The chain uses TRBV6-1 and TRBJ2-3; the match to TRBD1 covers 7 bases. The CDR3 length is 15 residues. From germline, CDR1 is MNHNS and CDR2 SASEGT. V was pared by 6 bases and J by 1 base, with 7 bases of the junction left unmatched.

The chain combines TRBV9 with TRBJ2-3; 7 bases match TRBD2. V lost 2 bases, J lost 3 bases, and 6 bases stayed unmatched. CDR1 is SGDLS and CDR2 is YYNGEE in the germline V gene. This CDR3 is built from 15 residues. The CDR3 coding sequence is TGTGCCAGCAGCGTGAGCGGGGTGGGGACAGATACGCAGTATTTT. Residues: CASSVSGVGTDTQYF.

This clone was counted only a few times. J is TRBJ2-3 and V is TRBV10-3; 7 positions match TRBD2. The CDR3 length is 18 residues. The V and J ends lost 0 bases and 3 bases, in that order; junction bases with no gene match: 12. Germline V gene data show CDR1 as ENHRY and CDR2 as SYGVKD. CDR3 amino acids: CAISESKIGGSLTDTQYF. Here the CDR3 DNA reads TGTGCCATCAGTGAGTCGAAGATAGGCGGGAGTCTGACAGATACGCAGTATTTT.

The chain joins TRBV7-2 to TRBJ1-1; maybe TRBD1 (5 bases). The CDR3 length is 14 residues. Deletions cut 2 bases from V and 3 bases from J, with 10 bases between. Per the germline V gene, CDR1 is SGHTA and CDR2 is FQGNSA. CDR3 bases: TGTGCCAGCAGCTTACTTCCAGGGTACACTGAAGCTTTCTTT. Its translation: CASSLLPGYTEAFF.

A remark on this clone: The same CDR3 also results from other DNA sequences found in this sample. The chain carries TRBV11-3 and TRBJ2-2, with 14 bases aligning to TRBD2. The CDR3 is 16 amino acids. Trimming cost V 6 bases and J 6 bases; bases outside gene matches: 6. From germline, CDR1 is SGHNT and CDR2 YENEEA. The CDR3 protein is CASSPGTSGSAGELFF. CDR3 DNA sequence: TGTGCCAGCAGTCCGGGGACTAGCGGGAGTGCCGGGGAGCTGTTTTTT.

This clone has only a few counts. The junction departs from the called germline gene at one end, perhaps through a read error. The chain couples TRBV7-7 to TRBJ1-1, with D uncertain. Germline assignment: CDR1 SSHAT and CDR2 FNYEAQ (reference sequence). The CDR3 is made up of 13 amino acids. As DNA, the CDR3 is TGTGCTAGCAGCCAGCGACCGAACACTGAAGCTTTCTTT. Translated: CASSQRPNTEAFF.

In this sample, this clone turned up a few times. V usage is TRBV4-2 and J usage is TRBJ2-7; tentatively, D is TRBD2 (5 bases). The germline CDR1 and CDR2 sequences are LGHNA and YNFKEQ. The length of the CDR3 is 14 residues. Trimming left V 3 bases short and J 2 bases short, with 11 bases between. In nucleotides, the CDR3 is TGTGCCAGCAGCCAGTACTACGGGACCTACGAGCAGTACTTC. It is translated as CASSQYYGTYEQYF.

The gene calls are TRBV29-1 and TRBJ2-1, with D possibly matching TRBD2 (6 bases). Germline CDR1 and CDR2: SQVTM and ANQGSEA. Trimming stripped 2 bases from V and 10 bases from J, with 18 bases between. The CDR3 contains 14 residues. Here the CDR3 DNA reads TGCAGCGTTGAAACTACCTCGACTAGTACAGAGCAGTTCTTC. Translating it yields CSVETTSTSTEQFF.

In this sample, this clone turned up a few times. V and J are TRBV28 and TRBJ2-5; 8 nucleotides align to TRBD1. This CDR3 has 14 amino acids. The ends lost 3 bases at V and 3 bases at J; junction bases unmatched: 3. The germline gives CDR1 MDHEN, CDR2 SYDVKM. The CDR3: CASSFLDREETQYF. The DNA for the CDR3 is TGTGCCAGCAGTTTCCTGGACAGGGAAGAGACCCAGTACTTC.

This chain joins TRBV18 and TRBJ1-5; D is possibly TRBD1 (6 bases). The germline V and J ends were trimmed by 2 bases and 4 bases, with 12 bases remaining between them. The CDR3 is 15 amino acids. The germline CDR1 and CDR2 sequences are KGHSH and LQKENI. Here the CDR3 DNA reads TGTGCCAGCTCACCAGGGGACAACGCTAATCAGCCCCAGCATTTT. Translated: CASSPGDNANQPQHF.

In DNA, the CDR3 is TGTGCCATCAGTGACCAGGGGACAGGGGAGGTAGGCTACACCTTC. It yields the protein CAISDQGTGEVGYTF. This chain links TRBV10-3 with TRBJ1-2, with 10 bases identical to TRBD1. Trimming took 3 bases from V and 8 from J; bases not matched to a gene: 9. Germline CDR1 reads ENHRY; CDR2 reads SYGVKD. The CDR3 consists of 15 residues.

The V and J genes are TRBV6-1 and TRBJ2-7; D might be TRBD1 (6 bases). The CDR3 spans 15 residues. CDR1 MNHNS and CDR2 SASEGT come from the germline V gene. Trimming took 4 bases from V and 0 from J, leaving 13 bases between them. In DNA form, the CDR3 reads TGTGCCAGCAGTGCCCTTAACAGGGCCTCCTACGAGCAGTACTTC. This encodes CASSALNRASYEQYF.

V and J are TRBV28 and TRBJ1-2, with TRBD1 as a possible D gene (6 bases). CDR3 size: 12 residues. Trimming removed 5 bases at V and 5 bases at J, with 9 bases between. CDR1 is MDHEN and CDR2 is SYDVKM in the germline V gene. CDR3 DNA: TGTGCCAGCAGTCACAGGGTTTATGGCTACACCTTC. Amino acid sequence: CASSHRVYGYTF.

This clone was seen more than once but under ten times. The rearrangement joins TRBV6-5 to TRBJ1-5; D might be TRBD1 (6 bases). With 4 bases removed from V and 4 bases from J, the gap between germline ends came to 14 bases. This CDR3 has 15 residues. CDR1 is MNHEY, CDR2 SVGAGI, per germline. CDR3 protein: CASSSNRDGNQPQHF. The CDR3 DNA is TGTGCCAGCAGTTCGAACAGGGACGGAAATCAGCCCCAGCATTTT.